This T cell receptor (beta chain) is drawn from a study of T cells after posttransplantation cyclophosphamide. Study observations and caveats: Donor-recipient repertoire similarity was low at 1-2 months, rising over year one. TRB clonality was highly associated with recipient CMV seropositivity and reactivation. TRB overlap between skin or GI tissue T cells and blood was limited.

Comments on this clone: Antigen unknown.

Profiled with immunoSEQ multiplex PCR; TCRdb holds only in-frame clones, not every one. The sample gives some 49,000 clones, around nine tenths of which show up once; around 3% is in the top ten. On the day of bone marrow donation, the related graft donor provided peripheral blood. Sequencing was done on a sample of PBMCs. The TCR comes from a woman aged 50 to 65 in good health and a related stem cell transplant donor.

The CDR3 spells CASSLVRIRGYTF. CDR3 bases: TGTGCCAGCAGCTTGGTCAGGATAAGAGGCTACACCTTC. V usage is TRBV5-6 and J usage is TRBJ1-2; no reliable D call. Looked up from germline, CDR1 is SGHDT and CDR2 is YYEEEE. The V end lost 0 bases, the J end lost 8 bases, and 11 bases lay between the germline ends. This CDR3 contains 13 residues.